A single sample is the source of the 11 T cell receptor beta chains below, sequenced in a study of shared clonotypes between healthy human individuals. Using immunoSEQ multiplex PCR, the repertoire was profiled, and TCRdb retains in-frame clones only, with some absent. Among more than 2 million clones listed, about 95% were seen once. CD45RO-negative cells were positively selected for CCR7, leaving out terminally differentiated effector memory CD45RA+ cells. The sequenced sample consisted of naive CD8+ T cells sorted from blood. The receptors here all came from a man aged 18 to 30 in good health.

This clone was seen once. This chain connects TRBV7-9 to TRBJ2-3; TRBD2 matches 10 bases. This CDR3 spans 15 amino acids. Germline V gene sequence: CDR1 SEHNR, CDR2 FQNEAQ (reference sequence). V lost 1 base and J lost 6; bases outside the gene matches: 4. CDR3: CASSLDWTSGDTQYF. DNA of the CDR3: TGTGCCAGCAGCTTAGATTGGACTAGCGGTGATACGCAGTATTTT.

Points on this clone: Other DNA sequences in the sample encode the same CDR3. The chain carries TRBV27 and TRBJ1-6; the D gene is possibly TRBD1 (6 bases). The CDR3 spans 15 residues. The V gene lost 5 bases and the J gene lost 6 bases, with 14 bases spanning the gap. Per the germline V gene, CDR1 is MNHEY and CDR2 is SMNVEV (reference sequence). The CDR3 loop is CASSPGAGSNSPLHF. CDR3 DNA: TGTGCCAGCAGTCCGGGGGCAGGGAGTAATTCACCCCTCCACTTT.

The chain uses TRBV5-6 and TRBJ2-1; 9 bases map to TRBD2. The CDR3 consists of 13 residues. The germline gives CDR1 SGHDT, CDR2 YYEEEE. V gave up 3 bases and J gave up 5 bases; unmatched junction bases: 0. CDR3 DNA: TGTGCCAGCAGCTGGACTAGCGACAATGAGCAGTTCTTC. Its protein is CASSWTSDNEQFF.

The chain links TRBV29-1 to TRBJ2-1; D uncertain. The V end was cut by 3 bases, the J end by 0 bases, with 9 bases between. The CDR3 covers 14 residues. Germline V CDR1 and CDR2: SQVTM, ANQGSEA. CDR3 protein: CSVDGDSSYNEQFF. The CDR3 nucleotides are TGCAGCGTTGATGGGGATAGCTCCTACAATGAGCAGTTCTTC.

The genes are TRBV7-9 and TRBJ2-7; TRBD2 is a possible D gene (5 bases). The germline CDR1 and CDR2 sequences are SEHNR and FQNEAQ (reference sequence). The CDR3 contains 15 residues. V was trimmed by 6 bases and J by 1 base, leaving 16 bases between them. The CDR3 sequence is CASRDLRGQSYEQYF. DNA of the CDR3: TGTGCCAGCAGGGATTTACGGGGTCAATCCTACGAGCAGTACTTC.

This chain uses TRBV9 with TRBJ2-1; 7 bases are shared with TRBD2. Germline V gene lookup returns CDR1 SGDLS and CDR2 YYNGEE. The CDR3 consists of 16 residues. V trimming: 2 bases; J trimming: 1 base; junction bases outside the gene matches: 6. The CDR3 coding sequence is TGTGCCAGCAGCGTGGGTGGGGACTATTCCTACAATGAGCAGTTCTTC. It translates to CASSVGGDYSYNEQFF.

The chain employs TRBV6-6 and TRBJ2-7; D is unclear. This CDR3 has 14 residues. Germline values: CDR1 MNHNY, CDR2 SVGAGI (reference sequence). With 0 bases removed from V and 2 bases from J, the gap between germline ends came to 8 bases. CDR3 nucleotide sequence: TGTGCCAGCAGTTACTCGCCGGACCCCTACGAGCAGTACTTC. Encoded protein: CASSYSPDPYEQYF.

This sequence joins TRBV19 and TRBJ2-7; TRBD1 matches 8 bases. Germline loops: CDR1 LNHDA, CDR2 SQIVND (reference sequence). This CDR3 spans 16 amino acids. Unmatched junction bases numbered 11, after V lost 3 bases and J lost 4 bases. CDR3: CASSIPPGQVSYEQYF. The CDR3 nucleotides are TGTGCCAGTAGTATTCCCCCGGGACAGGTATCGTACGAGCAGTACTTC.

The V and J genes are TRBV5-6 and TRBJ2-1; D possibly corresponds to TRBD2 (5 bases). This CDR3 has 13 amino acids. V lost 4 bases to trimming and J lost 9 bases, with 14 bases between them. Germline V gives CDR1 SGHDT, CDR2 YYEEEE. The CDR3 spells CASSPLTSGEQFF. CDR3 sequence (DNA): TGTGCCAGCAGCCCACTGACCAGCGGTGAGCAGTTCTTC.

CDR3 loop: CASSPLGRPRYEQYF. The CDR3, as DNA: TGCGCCAGCAGCCCGCTGGGGAGGCCCCGCTACGAGCAGTACTTC. This chain joins TRBV5-1 and TRBJ2-7; perhaps TRBD2 as D (6 bases). The ends were cut back, 4 bases at V and 3 bases at J, with 17 bases in the middle. This CDR3 contains 15 residues. In germline, CDR1 is SGHRS, CDR2 YFSETQ.

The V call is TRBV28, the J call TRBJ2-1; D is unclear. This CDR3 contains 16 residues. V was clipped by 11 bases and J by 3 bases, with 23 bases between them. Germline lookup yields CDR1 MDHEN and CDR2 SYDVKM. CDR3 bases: TGTGCCGGGCGGCGGAAAGGCCCGGCAGACTACAATGAGCAGTTCTTC. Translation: CAGRRKGPADYNEQFF.